Here is one T cell receptor beta chain with its context. As yet, its antigen is unknown. These data originate in a study of T cells after yellow fever vaccination. Points from the study as a whole: Relatively few clonotypes were ones that appeared in both CD4 and CD8 compartments. The secondary response was weaker, and its peak arrived faster, on day 5 versus 15.

By 5'RACE template switching, TCR cDNA was produced, with a universal primer site and UMIs added in the process. Each CDR3 protein gets one entry after TCRdb re-called the 5' RACE reads with MiXCR. The table has a few hundred thousand distinct CDR3 sequences, less than 8.5% seen once; the top ten hold approximately 0.85%. The ends were cut back, 4 bases at V and 2 bases at J, with 10 bases in the middle. There are 13 residues in the CDR3. CDR1 and CDR2 (germline): DFQATT, SNEGSKA (reference sequence). The sample here was CD4+ T cells sorted from PBMCs, taken 15 days after the yellow fever booster vaccination. The sequence came from a man under 40 who received the YFV17D yellow fever vaccine. The chain employs TRBV20-1 and TRBJ2-3, with D unclear. The chain's CDR3 is CSATGVDTDTQYF. The CDR3 DNA sequence: TGCAGTGCTACGGGCGTGGACACAGATACGCAGTATTTT.